This T cell receptor (beta chain) was profiled in a study of cytomegalovirus exposure and HLA in healthy donors. Overall study findings and caveats: Later analysis identified a missense DCLRE1C variant that was linked to TCR beta V- and J-gene trimming. Earlier findings revealed that most TCR beta V segments proved productive either about 87% or about 30% of the time.

Concerning this clone itself: The antigen remains unidentified.

The PCR contained 60 Vbeta and 13 Jbeta primers. Libraries were prepared by immunoSEQ multiplex PCR; TCRdb keeps only in-frame clonotypes and omits some of them. The sample includes 170,000 or so clones, about 88% of them seen just once. The V gene lost 3 bases and the J gene lost 0 bases, with 12 bases spanning the gap. Germline V CDR1 and CDR2: SGDLS, YYNGEE. The CDR3 loop spans 15 amino acids. Sequencing used PBMCs. The gene calls are TRBV9 and TRBJ1-2; D gene ambiguous. The TCR sequence derives from a woman between 18 and 29 years old in good health and CMV-seronegative. The CDR3 region is CASSAHQVPNYGYTF. As DNA, the CDR3 is TGTGCCAGCAGCGCTCACCAGGTCCCTAACTATGGCTACACCTTC.